A selection of T cell receptor beta chains follows, all from one sample in a study of cytomegalovirus exposure and HLA in healthy donors. Produced via immunoSEQ multiplex PCR; TCRdb's table is partial and in-frame only. The sample gives around 300,000 clones, approximately 90% of which show up once; roughly 2.3% is in the top ten. The sequencing input was PBMCs. These receptors were taken from a woman aged 18-29 years in good health and CMV-seronegative. CDR3s include the opening cysteine and the closing phenylalanine or tryptophan. A D gene is named only where the DNA matches it firmly. The size entry is marked missing in some rows and otherwise reads once, few, many or a size class.

D gene,V gene,clone size,J gene,CDR3 protein,CDR3 DNA
TRBD1,TRBV27,.,TRBJ1-5,CASRTKTGNQPQHF,TGTGCCAGCAGGACCAAGACAGGGAATCAGCCCCAGCATTTT
TRBD2,TRBV2,once,TRBJ2-3,CASSEFGLAGFTDTQYF,TGTGCCAGCAGTGAGTTCGGACTAGCGGGGTTCACAGATACGCAGTATTTT
.,TRBV15,.,TRBJ1-6,CATSRGRGGGNSPLHF,TGTGCCACCAGCAGAGGGAGGGGGGGTGGTAATTCACCCCTCCACTTT
.,TRBV7-2,.,TRBJ2-3,CASNPCEAGCIATQYF,TGTGCCAGCAACCCATGTGAGGCGGGCTGCATTGCTACGCAGTATTTT
.,TRBV27,.,TRBJ1-1,CTSSLVEKNTEAFF,TGTACCAGCAGTTTAGTAGAAAAAAACACTGAAGCTTTCTTT
TRBD1,TRBV10-2,.,TRBJ2-2,CATPLTGDTGELFF,TGCGCCACTCCATTAACAGGGGACACCGGGGAGCTGTTTTTT
.,TRBV11-3,.,TRBJ2-1,CASSPGQTYNEQFF,TGTGCCAGCAGCCCAGGACAGACGTACAATGAGCAGTTCTTC
.,TRBV29-1,.,TRBJ1-2,CSVAGEGYTF,TGCAGCGTTGCCGGGGAAGGCTACACCTTC
.,TRBV5-6,.,TRBJ2-2,CASSLVGRAAGELFF,TGTGCCAGCAGCTTGGTTGGGCGAGCTGCCGGGGAGCTGTTTTTT
TRBD1,TRBV7-9,.,TRBJ2-6,CASSSGQGTLALTF,TGTGCCAGCAGCTCTGGACAGGGGACCCTAGCCCTGACTTTC
TRBD1,TRBV6-1,.,TRBJ1-5,CASERQGRQPQHF,TGTGCCAGCGAGAGACAGGGCCGCCAGCCCCAGCATTTT
.,TRBV7-3,once,TRBJ2-7,CASSLRASSGEQYF,TGTGCCAGCAGCCTCCGGGCCTCGAGCGGGGAGCAGTACTTC
TRBD1,TRBV4-1,.,TRBJ1-5,CASSQLSGQPDQPQHF,TGCGCCAGCAGCCAACTTTCGGGACAGCCCGATCAGCCCCAGCATTTT
TRBD2,TRBV7-9,.,TRBJ2-7,CASSPRLAGPGEQYF,TGTGCCAGCAGCCCCCGACTAGCGGGGCCGGGGGAGCAGTACTTC
.,TRBV7-9,.,TRBJ1-1,CASSHAGAEAFF,TGTGCCAGCAGCCACGCAGGGGCAGAAGCTTTCTTT
TRBD1,TRBV5-1,.,TRBJ2-5,CASSSAGTGDQETQYF,TGCGCCAGCAGCTCCGCCGGGACAGGGGACCAAGAGACCCAGTACTTC
.,TRBV6-5,.,TRBJ1-4,CASSADRITNEKLFF,TGTGCCAGCAGCGCCGACAGGATCACTAATGAAAAACTGTTTTTT
.,TRBV15,.,TRBJ1-5,CATSLRQRGTINQPQHF,TGTGCCACCAGCCTCCGGCAAAGGGGGACTATCAATCAGCCCCAGCATTTT
.,TRBV6-5,.,TRBJ1-3,CASSATTGNTIYF,TGTGCCAGCAGTGCAACTACTGGAAACACCATATATTTT
.,TRBV10-1,.,TRBJ1-2,CASSEHSGGDLYGYTF,TGCGCCAGCAGTGAGCATAGCGGGGGGGATCTCTATGGCTACACCTTC
TRBD1,TRBV10-3,.,TRBJ1-1,CAISDWTGGAAEAFF,TGTGCCATCAGTGATTGGACAGGGGGTGCGGCTGAAGCTTTCTTT
TRBD2,TRBV19,.,TRBJ2-7,CASSIAGTSGYEQYF,TGTGCCAGTAGTATAGCAGGGACTAGCGGCTACGAGCAGTACTTC
.,TRBV10-2,.,TRBJ1-1,CASSSGLNTEAFF,TGCGCCAGCAGTTCAGGGCTTAACACTGAAGCTTTCTTT
TRBD1,TRBV6-1,.,TRBJ1-2,CASSEIGTVYGYTF,TGTGCCAGCAGTGAAATCGGGACAGTCTATGGCTACACCTTC
TRBD2,TRBV6-4,many,TRBJ2-1,CASSEAGGLNEQFF,TGTGCCAGCAGTGAGGCGGGGGGATTGAATGAGCAGTTCTTC
TRBD1,TRBV6-6,.,TRBJ1-1,CAIARTGATEAFF,TGTGCCATCGCGAGAACAGGGGCGACTGAAGCTTTCTTT
TRBD1,TRBV10-3,.,TRBJ1-1,CAISAGQGGTEAFF,TGTGCCATCAGCGCGGGACAGGGAGGTACTGAAGCTTTCTTT
TRBD1,TRBV10-2,.,TRBJ2-7,CASTPPGQGDYEQYF,TGCGCCAGCACCCCCCCGGGACAGGGAGATTACGAGCAGTACTTC